The rows below give T cell receptor beta chains drawn from one sample of a study of control samples from healthy donors and cancer patients. Sequencing used immunoSEQ multiplex PCR; TCRdb keeps in-frame clones, though not all of them. This sample yields approximately 40,000 clones, of which 80% to 95% are seen a single time; approximately 3.9% belongs to the top ten. Sample: blood. The receptors were gathered from a woman aged 45-60 years in good health. The CDR3 runs from the conserved cysteine through the conserved F or W. The D gene is left open where the match is weak. The size field is filled for only some rows; it gives once, few, many or a size class.

J gene	clone size	D gene	V gene	CDR3 protein	CDR3 DNA
TRBJ1-1	NA	NA	TRBV21-1	CASSKELNTEAFF	TGTGCCAGCAGCAAAGAATTGAACACTGAAGCTTTCTTT
TRBJ1-1	NA	NA	TRBV10-3	CATKHLNTEAFF	TGTGCCACCAAACATTTGAACACTGAAGCTTTCTTT
TRBJ1-1	NA	NA	TRBV5-1	CASSLSAGHTEAFF	TGCGCCAGCAGCTTGAGTGCAGGGCACACTGAAGCTTTCTTT
TRBJ1-2	NA	NA	TRBV4-3	CASSQHGAAGGYTF	TGCGCCAGCAGCCAACACGGGGCGGCCGGTGGCTACACCTTC
TRBJ2-5	NA	NA	TRBV5-1	CASSQEGWVETQYF	TGCGCCAGCAGCCAGGAAGGGTGGGTGGAGACCCAGTACTTC
TRBJ1-4	few	NA	TRBV3-1/TRBV3-2	CASSQDLGDEKLFF	TGTGCCAGCAGCCAAGATTTGGGGGATGAAAAACTGTTTTTT
TRBJ1-3	NA	NA	TRBV4-1	CASSQDPRAQGNTIYF	TGCGCCAGCAGCCAAGACCCCCGGGCCCAGGGAAACACCATATATTTT
TRBJ1-5	NA	TRBD1	TRBV7-2	CASSSQGGGRQPQHF	TGTGCCAGCAGCTCCCAGGGGGGGGGTCGCCAGCCCCAGCATTTT
TRBJ2-7	NA	NA	TRBV3-1/TRBV3-2	CASSQDGSYEQYF	TGTGCCAGCAGCCAGGACGGCTCCTACGAGCAGTACTTC
TRBJ1-2	NA	NA	TRBV6-4	CASSAGGFGGYTF	TGTGCCAGCAGTGCTGGGGGATTTGGCGGCTACACCTTC
TRBJ2-7	NA	TRBD1	TRBV28	CASSLDSPGQTRF	TGTGCCAGCAGCCTTGATTCTCCGGGACAGACCCGCTTC
TRBJ2-3	NA	NA	TRBV30	CAFAGGTDTQYF	TGTGCCTTCGCTGGGGGCACAGATACGCAGTATTTT
TRBJ2-3	NA	NA	TRBV19	CASSPLSSTGTSPQTDTQYF	TGTGCCAGTAGTCCCCTCTCTAGCACGGGGACTTCCCCCCAAACAGATACGCAGTATTTT
TRBJ2-3	NA	NA	TRBV7-2	CASSLGAQDTQYF	TGTGCCAGCAGCTTAGGAGCTCAGGATACGCAGTATTTT
TRBJ1-5	NA	NA	TRBV5-6	CASSLGPGNQPQHF	TGTGCCAGCAGCTTGGGTCCTGGCAATCAGCCCCAGCATTTT
TRBJ1-3	NA	NA	TRBV11-2	CASSQPGSGNTIYF	TGTGCCAGCAGCCAACCCGGGTCTGGAAACACCATATATTTT
TRBJ1-2	NA	NA	TRBV4-3	CASSQVVPMADGYTF	TGCGCCAGCAGCCAAGTCGTCCCTATGGCTGATGGCTACACCTTC
TRBJ1-6	NA	NA	TRBV5-4	CASSLEPGPLHF	TGTGCCAGCAGCTTAGAGCCAGGCCCCCTCCACTTT
TRBJ2-7	NA	NA	TRBV11-2	CASRELAGSNEQYF	TGTGCCAGCCGAGAACTTGCAGGGAGCAACGAGCAGTACTTC
TRBJ2-7	NA	NA	TRBV3-1/TRBV3-2	CASTNSYEQYF	TGTGCCAGCACCAACTCCTACGAGCAGTACTTC
TRBJ1-2	NA	NA	TRBV5-4	CASSLGTDGSHGYTF	TGTGCCAGCAGCTTGGGCACGGACGGTTCCCATGGCTACACCTTC
TRBJ1-2	NA	NA	TRBV18	CASSRAGTPSVQYGYTF	TGTGCCAGCTCGCGAGCCGGGACGCCAAGCGTTCAATATGGCTACACCTTC
TRBJ1-1	NA	TRBD1	TRBV6-1	CASSEAGTATEAFF	TGTGCCAGCAGTGAAGCCGGGACAGCGACGGAAGCTTTCTTT
TRBJ1-4	NA	NA	TRBV15	CATQGRWNEKLFF	TGTGCCACCCAGGGACGTTGGAATGAAAAACTGTTTTTT
TRBJ1-5	NA	TRBD1	TRBV7-7	CASSLSRGGGGNQPQHF	TGTGCCAGCAGCTTATCCAGGGGGGGTGGTGGCAATCAGCCCCAGCATTTT
TRBJ2-1	NA	TRBD2	TRBV7-2	CASSLEGLAGARGFF	TGTGCCAGCAGCTTAGAGGGGCTAGCGGGGGCCCGAGGGTTCTTC
TRBJ2-3	NA	NA	TRBV7-9	CASSPFGGSTDTQYF	TGTGCCAGCAGCCCTTTCGGTGGGTCCACAGATACGCAGTATTTT
TRBJ2-7	NA	TRBD1	TRBV28	CASSRDSSYEQYF	TGTGCCAGCAGCCGGGACAGCTCCTACGAGCAGTACTTC
TRBJ2-1	NA	TRBD2	TRBV5-1	CASSWGTSGYNEQFF	TGCGCCAGCAGCTGGGGGACTAGCGGTTACAATGAGCAGTTCTTC
TRBJ1-3	NA	NA	TRBV5-8	CASSLIGRLDSGNTIYF	TGTGCCAGCAGCTTAATCGGCAGGCTCGACTCTGGAAACACCATATATTTT
TRBJ2-5	NA	NA	TRBV28	CASSPTRSRKTQYF	TGTGCCAGCAGTCCGACTAGAAGTAGAAAGACCCAGTACTTC